This TCR beta chain stems from a study of Ad26.COV2.S vaccination and SARS-CoV-2 variants. General study findings and limits: The analyses of TCR breadth and depth may have understated the size of total T cell responses.

A word on this clone: Its matching antigen is unknown.

TCRdb's table, derived via immunoSEQ multiplex PCR, lists solely in-frame clones and lacks some. The sample holds around 320,000 clones; about 82% are singletons and the top ten take less than 2%. CDR1 LNHDA and CDR2 SQIVND come from the germline V gene (reference sequence). J gave up 4 bases and V 3 bases, and 7 bases lay outside the gene matches. This CDR3 contains 16 residues. Stated treatment: around 19 received Ad26.COV2.S at low or high dose, single or two shots; 5 received placebo; per-sample allocation not given. The study sampled participants on day 63 after the first vaccine or placebo injection.

The receptor was derived from a person between 18 and 60 years old who received the Ad26.COV2.S COVID-19 vaccine or a placebo. The sequencing here drew on peripheral blood, taken in a trial of Ad26.COV2.S vaccine versus placebo. V gene TRBV19 combines with J gene TRBJ2-1, with 9 bases lining up with TRBD2. The CDR3 DNA is TGTGCCAGTAGTATTGAAGTAGCGGGGGCTTACAATGAGCAGTTCTTC. As protein: CASSIEVAGAYNEQFF.